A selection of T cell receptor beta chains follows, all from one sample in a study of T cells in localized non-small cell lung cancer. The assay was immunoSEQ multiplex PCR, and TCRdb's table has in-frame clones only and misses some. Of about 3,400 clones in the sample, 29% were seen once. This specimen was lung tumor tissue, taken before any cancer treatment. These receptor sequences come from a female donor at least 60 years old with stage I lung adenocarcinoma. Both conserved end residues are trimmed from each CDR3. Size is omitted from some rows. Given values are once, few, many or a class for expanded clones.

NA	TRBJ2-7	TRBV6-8	ASSDTFYEQY
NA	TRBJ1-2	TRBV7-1	ASSQRSGTGGRGGYT
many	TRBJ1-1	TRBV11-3	ASSPRGGRYTEAF
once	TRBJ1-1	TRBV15	ATSTTGVRTEAF
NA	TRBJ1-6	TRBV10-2	ASTLQGVENNSPLH
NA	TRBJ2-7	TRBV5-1	ASSLVAGGIYEQY
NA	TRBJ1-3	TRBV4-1	ASSQDLPGTGNTIY
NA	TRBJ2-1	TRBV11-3	ASSLTGAGHYNEQF
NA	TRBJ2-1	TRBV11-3	ASSLGYAGGPYEQF
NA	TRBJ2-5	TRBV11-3	ASSLGTARQETQY
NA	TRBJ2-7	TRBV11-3	ASSPDRAFYEQY
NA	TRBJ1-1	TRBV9	ASSTGNTEAF
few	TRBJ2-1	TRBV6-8	ASTQPPTRGQF
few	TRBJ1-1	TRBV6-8	ASSLQGPYTEAF
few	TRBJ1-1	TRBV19	ASSIGGIEAF
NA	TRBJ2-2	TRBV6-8	ASRPAGTSRRAAGELF
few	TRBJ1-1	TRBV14	ASTKGQGGSEAF
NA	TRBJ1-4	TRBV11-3	ASSLNQGAFNEKLF
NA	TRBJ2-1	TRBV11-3	ASSRPGTAGYNEQF
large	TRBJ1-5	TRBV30	AWSVGSNQPQH
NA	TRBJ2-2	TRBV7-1	ASSPSNTGELF
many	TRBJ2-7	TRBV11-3	ASSWGLAGGAEQY
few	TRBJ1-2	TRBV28	ASSQGTNYGYT
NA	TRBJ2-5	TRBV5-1	ASSLRAGQETQY
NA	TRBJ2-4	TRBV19	ASSIQGADIQY
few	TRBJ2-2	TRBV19	ATAGPNTGELF
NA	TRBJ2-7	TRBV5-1	ASSLDPGQSSYEQY
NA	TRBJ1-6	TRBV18	ASSRGESPLH
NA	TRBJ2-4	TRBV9	ASSEVYRGKNIQY
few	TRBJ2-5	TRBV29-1	SVGTGGPETQY
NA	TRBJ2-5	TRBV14	ASSQSFSRVWELGKETQY
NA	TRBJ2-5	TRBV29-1	SVLGTTGETQY